The clone carrying this T cell receptor (beta chain) was observed a few times. What it binds is unknown. Investigators reverse transcribed all isolated RNA, so they sequenced expressed TCRB transcripts. The repertoire was sequenced with immunoSEQ multiplex PCR; TCRdb's copy has only in-frame clones and lacks some. The sample carries under 400,000 clones, 10% to 15% recorded once. This specimen comes from a study of beta chain features in type 1 diabetes. Study-level points and caveats: Type 1 diabetes patients had moderately but significantly shorter TCRB CDR3s in all four CD4+ subsets.

With 5 bases removed from V and 10 bases from J, the gap between germline ends came to 15 bases. CDR1 MNHEY and CDR2 SMNVEV come from the germline V gene (reference sequence). CDR3 size: 13 residues. The rearrangement uses TRBV27 and TRBJ2-4; tentative D call: TRBD2 (5 bases). The sequencing sample was made of naive CD4+ T cells from blood. This clonotype was sampled from a woman aged 18-29 years with type 1 diabetes. CDR3 sequence reads: CASSRTSGEIQYF. CDR3 bases: TGTGCCAGCAGTCGAACGTCCGGGGAAATTCAGTACTTC.